Below, 26 T cell receptor beta chains from the same sample are listed, as sequenced in a study of CD8+CD57+ T cells in acquired aplastic anemia. The template for TCR beta VDJ and CDR3 sequence profiling was genomic DNA. Using its own MiXCR run on the reads, TCRdb lists one record per CDR3 protein. The sample yields about 170,000 distinct CDR3 sequences, 60% to 70% seen once. Material: sorted CD4+, CD8+, or CD8+CD57+ T cells (not recorded which) from PBMCs. The receptors shown here come from a human donor in good health.

A note on this clonotype: Since a much larger clone is just one base distant, this may be a read error. The conserved phenylalanine or tryptophan normally closing the CDR3 is absent here, so this likely arose from a read error. V gene TRBV7-8 combines with J gene TRBJ1-1; 11 bases align to TRBD1. The CDR3 runs to 18 residues. In germline, CDR1 is SGHVS, CDR2 FQNEAQ. The V and J ends lost 3 bases and 0 bases, in that order; junction bases with no gene match: 9. CDR3 region: CASSFRGTGGYMNTEAFL. CDR3 bases: TGTGCCAGCAGCTTCCGCGGGACAGGGGGTTACATGAACACTGAAGCTTTCCTT.

The V call is TRBV7-2, the J call TRBJ1-2; D might be TRBD1 (5 bases). This CDR3 is 15 amino acids long. V lost 5 bases, J lost 2 bases, and 15 bases lay in between. Germline V gene lookup returns CDR1 SGHTA and CDR2 FQGNSA. Here the CDR3 DNA reads TGTGCCAGCAGCCCTGGGGCAGGGAAGAACTATGGCTACACCTTC. Its protein is CASSPGAGKNYGYTF.

This clonotype was seen more than once but under ten times. This rearrangement joins TRBV28 to TRBJ2-7, with D possibly TRBD1 on 7 matching bases. V dropped 5 bases and J dropped 2 bases, with 16 bases sitting between them. This CDR3 is built from 15 residues. In germline, CDR1 is MDHEN, CDR2 SYDVKM. Here the CDR3 DNA reads TGTGCCAGCAGTGAAACGGGGGACAGAGCCTACGAGCAGTACTTC. Its translation is CASSETGDRAYEQYF.

The rearrangement uses TRBV29-1 and TRBJ1-2, with D maybe TRBD1 (6 bases). This CDR3 is 14 amino acids long. Germline assignment: CDR1 SQVTM and CDR2 ANQGSEA. Trimming left V 4 bases short and J 1 base short, with 13 bases between. The CDR3 protein is CSVGRDTNNYGYTF. The CDR3 DNA follows: TGCAGCGTTGGTAGGGACACCAATAACTATGGCTACACCTTC.

For this clonotype: The junction differs from germline at one of its ends, possibly a read error. The rearrangement links TRBV12-3 or TRBV12-4 to TRBJ2-7; D is uncertain. CDR3 length equals 13 residues. The CDR3 bases are TGTACCAGCAGTTTAGAAGGACCAAGTGAGCAGTACTTC. It translates to CTSSLEGPSEQYF.

This clonotype was recorded a few times. The CDR3 is CASTRRGASQPQHF. CDR3 nucleotide sequence: TGTGCCAGCACCCGGCGAGGGGCGAGTCAGCCCCAGCATTTT. The V and J genes are TRBV28 and TRBJ1-5; a possible D gene is TRBD1 (5 bases). CDR3 size: 14 residues. In germline, CDR1 is MDHEN, CDR2 SYDVKM. V shed 7 bases and J shed 6 bases, with 16 bases lying between them.

For this clonotype: One base away lies a much larger clone, so this may be a sequencing read error. The V and J genes are TRBV6-6 and TRBJ1-1; the D is unclear. Germline-derived CDR1 and CDR2 are MNHNY and SVGAGI (reference sequence). CDR3 size: 12 residues. The CDR3 DNA sequence: TGTGCCAGCAGTTACAGTCTAACTGAAGCTCTCTTT. Its translation: CASSYSLTEALF.

The chain recombines TRBV10-3 with TRBJ1-1; 8 bases fit TRBD1. The CDR3 is made up of 14 amino acids. Trimming removed 5 bases from V and 5 bases from J; junction bases left unmatched: 7. The V gene's germline CDR1 is ENHRY and CDR2 SYGVKD. This chain's CDR3 is CAISLQGADTEAFF. The CDR3 coding sequence is TGTGCCATCAGTCTCCAGGGGGCTGATACTGAAGCTTTCTTT.

The chain links TRBV25-1 to TRBJ2-7, with D possibly TRBD2 on 5 matching bases. Germline CDR1 MGHDK, CDR2 SYGVNS. Trimming took 4 bases from V and 5 from J, leaving 9 bases between them. The CDR3 has 12 residues. This chain's CDR3 is CASSGTGNEQYF. The CDR3 bases are TGTGCCAGCAGTGGTACGGGGAACGAGCAGTACTTC.

This rearrangement joins TRBV7-3 to TRBJ2-1, with D perhaps assigned TRBD1 or TRBD2 (5 bases each). Germline V gene data show CDR1 as SGHTA and CDR2 as FQGTGA. The CDR3 runs 11 residues. V was clipped by 5 bases and J by 14 bases, with 13 bases between them. The CDR3 DNA reads as TGTGCCAGCAGCGGGGGTGCCGGGGAGTTCTTC. This gives the protein CASSGGAGEFF.

Turning to this clonotype: It is unclear where the CDR3 begins or ends on the DNA, so no DNA is shown, and the CDR3 is as TCRdb lists it. This rearrangement joins TRBV7-9 to TRBJ2-7; the table assigns TRBD2, which was not confirmed against the DNA. Germline V gene sequence: CDR1 SEHNR, CDR2 FQNEAQ (reference sequence). The CDR3 length is 13 residues, termini included. CDR3 residues: CASSLVAGGSFDF.

This clonotype was recorded only once. V gene TRBV5-1 combines with J gene TRBJ1-1; D is undetermined. Germline assignment: CDR1 SGHRS and CDR2 YFSETQ. V was clipped by 0 bases and J by 0 bases, with 6 bases between them. The CDR3 has 14 residues. The CDR3 is CASSLEGLNTEAFF. CDR3 nucleotide sequence: TGCGCCAGCAGCTTGGAAGGGCTGAACACTGAAGCTTTCTTT.

The chain combines TRBV9 with TRBJ1-2; D possibly corresponds to TRBD1 (6 bases). Germline CDR1 SGDLS, CDR2 YYNGEE. V was trimmed by 0 bases and J by 6 bases, leaving 12 bases between them. CDR3 length: 14 amino acids. CDR3 amino acids: CASSVGRDKNGYTF. For the CDR3, the DNA is TGTGCCAGCAGCGTAGGCCGGGACAAAAATGGCTACACCTTC.

V usage is TRBV10-3 and J usage is TRBJ2-7, with D possibly TRBD2 on 5 matching bases. V was trimmed by 3 bases and J by 3 bases, leaving 12 bases between them. In germline, CDR1 is ENHRY, CDR2 SYGVKD. This CDR3 spans 14 amino acids. The CDR3 nucleotides are TGTGCCATCAGTGATGGTGGGAGTATCTACGAGCAGTACTTC. Translated: CAISDGGSIYEQYF.

This clonotype was recorded at least ten times. The chain employs TRBV28 and TRBJ2-5, with D tentatively TRBD1 (5 bases). This CDR3 spans 11 amino acids. CDR1 MDHEN and CDR2 SYDVKM come from the germline V gene. V lost 5 bases and J lost 7, with 8 bases in between. This CDR3 is CASSPGPTQYF. As DNA, the CDR3 is TGTGCCAGCAGTCCAGGGCCGACCCAGTACTTC.

The V gene is TRBV7-9, the J gene TRBJ2-7; 8 bases map to TRBD2. The CDR3 is 17 residues long. The germline gives CDR1 SEHNR, CDR2 FQNEAQ (reference sequence). Trimming removed 5 bases from V and 1 base from J; junction bases left unmatched: 13. For the CDR3, the DNA is TGTGCCAGCAGCGCAACCACCGGGACTAGTGTGTCCTACGAGCAGTACTTC. Translation gives CASSATTGTSVSYEQYF.

This rearrangement joins TRBV9 to TRBJ2-4; 9 bases are a match to TRBD2. There are 14 residues in the CDR3. V shed 8 bases and J 7 bases; nucleotides not matched to a gene: 10. CDR1 and CDR2 from the germline V gene are SGDLS and YYNGEE. This chain's CDR3 is CASGGGTSRNIQYF. CDR3 coding DNA: TGTGCCAGTGGGGGGGGGACTAGCAGGAACATTCAGTACTTC.

This clonotype was counted a few times. V usage is TRBV29-1 and J usage is TRBJ1-2; D gene uncertain. Germline loops: CDR1 SQVTM, CDR2 ANQGSEA. There are 11 residues in the CDR3. The V end was cut by 1 base, the J end by 6 bases, with 6 bases between. As DNA, the CDR3 is TGCAGCGTTGAAGGGGCTGATGGCTACACCTTC. Amino acid sequence: CSVEGADGYTF.

The sample holds many counts of this clonotype. The genes are TRBV7-6 and TRBJ2-7; TRBD1 agrees at 8 bases. Trimming cost V 5 bases and J 5 bases; bases outside gene matches: 5. Germline V gene data show CDR1 as SGHVS and CDR2 as FNYEAQ. The CDR3 extends over 13 amino acids. The CDR3 protein is CASSTRGLNEQYF. CDR3 DNA sequence: TGTGCCAGCAGCACCAGGGGGCTGAACGAGCAGTACTTC.

The chain employs TRBV7-9 and TRBJ2-3, with no clear D. The V gene lost 3 bases and the J gene lost 4 bases, with 11 bases spanning the gap. In germline, CDR1 is SEHNR, CDR2 FQNEAQ (reference sequence). The CDR3 is made up of 14 amino acids. CDR3 DNA sequence: TGTGCCAGCAGCTTTCTACCAGTCGCAGATACGCAGTATTTT. This sequence encodes CASSFLPVADTQYF.

For the CDR3, the DNA is TGCGCCAGCAGCCAAGGACAGCAAGAGACCCAGTACTTC. Protein: CASSQGQQETQYF. V usage is TRBV4-1 and J usage is TRBJ2-5, with D possibly TRBD1 on 5 matching bases. The V gene's germline CDR1 is MGHRA and CDR2 YSYEKL. Trimming took off 1 base at V and 2 bases at J, with 5 bases between the two ends. CDR3 length: 13 amino acids.

V and J are TRBV4-2 and TRBJ2-7; D unclear. Trimming left V 1 base short and J 0 bases short, with 10 bases between. Germline V gene lookup returns CDR1 LGHNA and CDR2 YNFKEQ. The CDR3 spans 15 residues. Here the CDR3 DNA reads TGTGCCAGCAGCCAAGGGGGAACGGACTCCTACGAGCAGTACTTC. Its protein product is CASSQGGTDSYEQYF.

The chain uses TRBV2 and TRBJ1-1; tentative D call: TRBD1 (5 bases). There are 12 residues in the CDR3. Germline CDR1 reads SNHLY; CDR2 reads FYNNEI. Trimming pared 6 bases from V and 7 bases from J, leaving 12 bases between. Here the CDR3 reads CASSQQADEAFF. The CDR3 coding sequence is TGTGCCAGCAGCCAACAGGCAGATGAAGCTTTCTTT.

In this sample, this clonotype turned up a few times. V usage is TRBV24-1 and J usage is TRBJ2-3, with D tentatively TRBD1 or TRBD2 (5 bases each). Germline loops: CDR1 KGHDR, CDR2 SFDVKD. The V end lost 0 bases, the J end lost 11 bases, and 20 bases lay between the germline ends. This CDR3 spans 16 amino acids. Written as DNA, the CDR3 is TGTGCCACCAGTGATTTGCAGGGACCAGGGTTTGGTGGGCAGTATTTT. Protein sequence: CATSDLQGPGFGGQYF.

As concerns this clonotype: Since the CDR3 does not end with the conserved phenylalanine or tryptophan, this likely comes from a read error. This chain connects TRBV7-9 to TRBJ1-3; perhaps TRBD1 as D (6 bases). This CDR3 is 17 amino acids long. Germline assignment: CDR1 SEHNR and CDR2 FQNEAQ (reference sequence). The germline V and J ends were trimmed by 5 bases and 4 bases, with 21 bases remaining between them. Here the CDR3 DNA reads TGTGCCAGCAGCCTCCGACAGGCCACTCGACTCGGAAACACCATATATCTT. Translation: CASSLRQATRLGNTIYL.

V usage is TRBV29-1 and J usage is TRBJ1-4; 9 bases are a match to TRBD1. Looked up from germline, CDR1 is SQVTM and CDR2 is ANQGSEA. V shed 6 bases, J shed 7 bases, and the junction held 6 bases outside the gene matches. CDR3 length: 13 residues. In DNA, the CDR3 is TGCAGCGTAGAGGGACAGGGAGGTGAAAAACTGTTTTTT. As protein: CSVEGQGGEKLFF. The full variable domain, rest sourced from reference TRBV29-1 and TRBJ1-4, is SAVISQKPSRDICQRGTSLTIQCQVDSQVTMMFWYRQQPGQSLTLIATANQGSEATYESGFVIDKFPISRPNLTFSTLTVSNMSPEDSSIYLCSVEGQGGEKLFFGSGTQLSVL.